The clone carrying this T cell receptor beta chain was recorded many times. The data originate from a study of Graves' ophthalmopathy and Graves' hyperthyroidism. The germline gives CDR1 KGHDR, CDR2 SFDVKD. The CDR3 consists of 13 residues. The germline V and J ends were trimmed by 4 bases and 6 bases, with 11 bases remaining between them. RNA transcripts were the source from which TCR beta CDR3 regions were amplified. Amplification began with first-round RT-PCR using HTBI primers, then second-round multiplex PCR was performed. TCRdb itself ran the multiplex PCR reads through MiXCR, one entry per CDR3 protein. Among roughly 600,000 distinct CDR3 sequences listed, less than 45% were seen once. Uncontrolled infections, other autoimmune diseases, pregnancy or lactation barred patients from enrollment.

The sequencing sample was made of peripheral blood or thyroid tissue (not recorded which). J is TRBJ1-1 and V is TRBV24-1; D is undetermined. The receptor was isolated from an adult man with Graves' hyperthyroidism. CDR3 DNA sequence: TGTGCCACCAGTGAAACCGGACGGTCTGAAGCTTTCTTT. Amino acid sequence: CATSETGRSEAFF.